The rows below give T cell receptor beta chains drawn from one sample of a study of T cell repertoires in cytomegalovirus infection. TCRdb reprocessed the reads via MiXCR and lists one record per CDR3 protein. This sample has hundreds of thousands of distinct CDR3 sequences, with roughly a quarter found just once. The material sequenced was CD8+ T cells from PBMCs. The receptors were gathered from a human donor in good health (CMV status not recorded). Some clones in this sample may be carry-over from other donors' samples. Each CDR3 is given with its conserved first and last residue. The order of the fields is CDR3 protein, CDR3 DNA, J gene, V gene, clone size, D gene. D genes are given only for firm matches. Size is omitted from some rows. Given values are once, few, many or a class for expanded clones.

cdr3_aa: CASSLGQGAPGELFF; cdr3_nt: TGTGCCAGCAGTCTAGGACAGGGGGCCCCCGGGGAGCTGTTTTTT; j_call: TRBJ2-2; v_call: TRBV5-5; clone_size: NA; d_call: TRBD1
cdr3_aa: CASSVDGQGMNEQYF; cdr3_nt: TGTGCCAGCAGCGTAGACGGACAGGGTATGAACGAGCAGTACTTC; j_call: TRBJ2-7; v_call: TRBV9; clone_size: NA; d_call: TRBD1
cdr3_aa: CASSYEGPSYEQYF; cdr3_nt: TGTGCCAGCAGTTACGAGGGACCGAGCTACGAGCAGTACTTC; j_call: TRBJ2-7; v_call: TRBV6-6; clone_size: few; d_call: NA
cdr3_aa: CASSQGTGTSYNSPLHF; cdr3_nt: TGTGCCAGCAGCCAAGGGACAGGGACTTCCTATAATTCACCCCTCCACTTT; j_call: TRBJ1-6; v_call: TRBV28; clone_size: few; d_call: TRBD1
cdr3_aa: CAISEVLGRRNYGYTF; cdr3_nt: TGTGCCATCAGTGAGGTCCTGGGCAGAAGGAACTATGGCTACACCTTC; j_call: TRBJ1-2; v_call: TRBV10-3; clone_size: many; d_call: NA
cdr3_aa: CASSSGQGAYQPQHF; cdr3_nt: TGTGCCAGCAGTTCCGGACAGGGGGCCTATCAGCCCCAGCATTTT; j_call: TRBJ1-5; v_call: TRBV6-5; clone_size: NA; d_call: TRBD1
cdr3_aa: CATIPRTGSQPQHF; cdr3_nt: TGTGCCACCATTCCCCGGACAGGATCTCAGCCCCAGCATTTT; j_call: TRBJ1-5; v_call: TRBV28; clone_size: NA; d_call: TRBD1
cdr3_aa: CASSLSFSGVGEQFF; cdr3_nt: TGTGCCAGCAGCTTATCTTTTAGCGGGGTTGGTGAGCAGTTCTTC; j_call: TRBJ2-1; v_call: TRBV7-2; clone_size: many; d_call: TRBD2
cdr3_aa: CASSPAGGNTEAFF; cdr3_nt: TGTGCCAGTAGCCCGGCAGGGGGTAACACTGAAGCTTTCTTT; j_call: TRBJ1-1; v_call: TRBV19; clone_size: NA; d_call: TRBD1
cdr3_aa: CATRSRGKEKLFF; cdr3_nt: TGTGCCACCAGGAGCAGGGGGAAAGAAAAACTGTTTTTT; j_call: TRBJ1-4; v_call: TRBV6-2/TRBV6-3; clone_size: NA; d_call: TRBD1
cdr3_aa: CASSYSRGRRETQYF; cdr3_nt: TGTGCCAGCAGTTATAGCAGGGGGCGTCGGGAGACCCAGTACTTC; j_call: TRBJ2-5; v_call: TRBV6-2/TRBV6-3; clone_size: many; d_call: TRBD1
cdr3_aa: CASSPGLAGRETQYF; cdr3_nt: TGTGCCAGCAGCCCCGGACTAGCGGGGAGGGAGACCCAGTACTTC; j_call: TRBJ2-5; v_call: TRBV7-2; clone_size: NA; d_call: TRBD2
cdr3_aa: CASSIRDRVMNTEAFF; cdr3_nt: TGTGCCAGCAGCATACGGGACAGGGTTATGAACACTGAAGCTTTCTTT; j_call: TRBJ1-1; v_call: TRBV5-5; clone_size: many; d_call: TRBD1
cdr3_aa: CSARDRIFPSRDQPQHF; cdr3_nt: TGCAGTGCTAGAGATAGGATCTTCCCCTCTCGGGATCAGCCCCAGCATTTT; j_call: TRBJ1-5; v_call: TRBV20-1; clone_size: once; d_call: NA
cdr3_aa: CASSDPRTGGQETQYF; cdr3_nt: TGTGCCAGCAGTGACCCCCGAACGGGGGGGCAAGAGACCCAGTACTTC; j_call: TRBJ2-5; v_call: TRBV2; clone_size: few; d_call: TRBD2
cdr3_aa: CASSDSGANYGYTF; cdr3_nt: TGTGCCAGCAGTGATTCAGGGGCTAACTATGGCTACACCTTC; j_call: TRBJ1-2; v_call: TRBV2; clone_size: few; d_call: NA
cdr3_aa: CASSLNPYAEQFF; cdr3_nt: TGTGCCAGCAGTTTAAACCCCTACGCTGAGCAGTTCTTC; j_call: TRBJ2-1; v_call: TRBV28; clone_size: many; d_call: NA
cdr3_aa: CASSPQGERNTEAFF; cdr3_nt: TGTGCCAGCAGCCCACAGGGGGAGAGGAACACTGAAGCTTTCTTT; j_call: TRBJ1-1; v_call: TRBV28; clone_size: many; d_call: TRBD1
cdr3_aa: CSTTYRGSPPTEAFF; cdr3_nt: TGCAGTACTACCTACAGGGGATCCCCTCCCACTGAAGCTTTCTTT; j_call: TRBJ1-1; v_call: TRBV20-1; clone_size: NA; d_call: TRBD1
cdr3_aa: CSARQRPDRDNNYGYTF; cdr3_nt: TGCAGTGCTAGACAACGACCGGACAGGGATAATAACTATGGCTACACCTTC; j_call: TRBJ1-2; v_call: TRBV20-1; clone_size: NA; d_call: TRBD1
cdr3_aa: CASSLEGISGNTIYF; cdr3_nt: TGTGCCAGCAGCTTAGAAGGCATCTCGGGAAACACCATATATTTT; j_call: TRBJ1-3; v_call: TRBV7-2; clone_size: many; d_call: NA
cdr3_aa: CASGRTSGGPRETQYF; cdr3_nt: TGTGCCAGCGGCCGGACTAGCGGGGGACCGCGGGAGACCCAGTACTTC; j_call: TRBJ2-5; v_call: TRBV7-6; clone_size: NA; d_call: TRBD2
cdr3_aa: CAISESEGVNRKNIQYF; cdr3_nt: TGTGCCATCAGTGAGTCAGAGGGGGTCAATCGGAAAAACATTCAGTACTTC; j_call: TRBJ2-4; v_call: TRBV10-3; clone_size: few; d_call: NA
cdr3_aa: CASSRGLAGAPYQETQYF; cdr3_nt: TGTGCCAGCAGCAGAGGACTAGCGGGGGCTCCGTACCAAGAGACCCAGTACTTC; j_call: TRBJ2-5; v_call: TRBV28; clone_size: few; d_call: TRBD2
cdr3_aa: CASSQEEGLGGQPQHF; cdr3_nt: TGTGCCAGCAGCCAAGAGGAGGGGCTGGGAGGACAGCCCCAGCATTTT; j_call: TRBJ1-5; v_call: TRBV4-2; clone_size: NA; d_call: NA
cdr3_aa: CAIRDRDTSNTGELFF; cdr3_nt: TGTGCCATCAGGGACCGGGACACCTCGAACACCGGGGAGCTGTTTTTT; j_call: TRBJ2-2; v_call: TRBV10-3; clone_size: many; d_call: NA
cdr3_aa: CASSYVLTGEQFF; cdr3_nt: TGTGCCAGCAGTTACGTCCTCACCGGGGAGCAGTTTTTT; j_call: TRBJ2-2; v_call: TRBV6-2/TRBV6-3; clone_size: NA; d_call: NA
cdr3_aa: CASSARAANTGELFF; cdr3_nt: TGTGCCAGCAGCGCCCGGGCGGCAAACACCGGGGAGCTGTTTTTT; j_call: TRBJ2-2; v_call: TRBV7-2; clone_size: many; d_call: NA
cdr3_aa: CSVRDRVNTEAFF; cdr3_nt: TGCAGCGTTCGCGACAGGGTGAACACTGAAGCTTTCTTT; j_call: TRBJ1-1; v_call: TRBV29-1; clone_size: NA; d_call: TRBD1
cdr3_aa: CASTLRGPSTDTQYF; cdr3_nt: TGTGCCAGCACCCTCAGGGGACCTAGCACAGATACGCAGTATTTT; j_call: TRBJ2-3; v_call: TRBV12-3/TRBV12-4; clone_size: many; d_call: NA
cdr3_aa: CASSRGGLAGGNEQFF; cdr3_nt: TGTGCCAGCAGTCGAGGCGGACTAGCGGGGGGTAATGAGCAGTTCTTC; j_call: TRBJ2-1; v_call: TRBV28; clone_size: NA; d_call: TRBD2
cdr3_aa: CASSPPAGQGFYEQYF; cdr3_nt: TGTGCCAGCAGCCCCCCCGCGGGACAGGGTTTCTACGAGCAGTACTTC; j_call: TRBJ2-7; v_call: TRBV14; clone_size: few; d_call: TRBD1
cdr3_aa: CASSYLGTVEVDTQYF; cdr3_nt: TGTGCCAGCAGTTACCTGGGGACGGTTGAGGTAGATACGCAGTATTTT; j_call: TRBJ2-3; v_call: TRBV6-6; clone_size: few; d_call: NA
cdr3_aa: CASSGITGVGQPQHF; cdr3_nt: TGTGCCAGCAGTGGGATCACAGGGGTCGGTCAGCCCCAGCATTTT; j_call: TRBJ1-5; v_call: TRBV28; clone_size: few; d_call: TRBD1
cdr3_aa: CASKRNLRDRGEKLFF; cdr3_nt: TGTGCCAGCAAGCGTAACCTGCGGGACAGGGGGGAAAAACTGTTTTTT; j_call: TRBJ1-4; v_call: TRBV6-1; clone_size: NA; d_call: TRBD1
cdr3_aa: CASSPLGRGAINEQFF; cdr3_nt: TGTGCCAGCAGTCCTCTGGGGCGGGGGGCAATCAATGAGCAGTTCTTC; j_call: TRBJ2-1; v_call: TRBV6-1; clone_size: many; d_call: TRBD2
cdr3_aa: CAIRTLGGGEQYF; cdr3_nt: TGTGCCATCAGGACTCTGGGCGGGGGCGAGCAGTACTTC; j_call: TRBJ2-7; v_call: TRBV10-3; clone_size: NA; d_call: TRBD2
cdr3_aa: CSVVAEHEKLFF; cdr3_nt: TGCAGCGTTGTTGCAGAACATGAAAAACTGTTTTTT; j_call: TRBJ1-4; v_call: TRBV29-1; clone_size: NA; d_call: NA
cdr3_aa: CASSGGPLTDTQYF; cdr3_nt: TGTGCCAGCAGCGGGGGGCCACTCACAGATACGCAGTATTTT; j_call: TRBJ2-3; v_call: TRBV11-2; clone_size: few; d_call: NA
cdr3_aa: CSVEDAVGRETQYF; cdr3_nt: TGCAGCGTTGAAGATGCTGTGGGGCGGGAGACCCAGTACTTC; j_call: TRBJ2-5; v_call: TRBV29-1; clone_size: few; d_call: NA
cdr3_aa: CASSLDGRMRNQPQHF; cdr3_nt: TGTGCCAGCAGTTTAGACGGACGGATGCGCAATCAGCCCCAGCATTTT; j_call: TRBJ1-5; v_call: TRBV28; clone_size: NA; d_call: NA
cdr3_aa: CSARKGGDYGYTF; cdr3_nt: TGCAGTGCTAGAAAGGGAGGGGACTATGGCTACACCTTC; j_call: TRBJ1-2; v_call: TRBV20-1; clone_size: few; d_call: NA
cdr3_aa: CSALGQGASGYTF; cdr3_nt: TGCAGTGCTCTCGGACAGGGGGCGTCTGGCTACACCTTC; j_call: TRBJ1-2; v_call: TRBV20-1; clone_size: few; d_call: TRBD1
cdr3_aa: CASSQEWDLYNEQFF; cdr3_nt: TGCGCCAGCAGCCAAGAGTGGGACCTCTACAATGAGCAGTTCTTC; j_call: TRBJ2-1; v_call: TRBV4-1; clone_size: many; d_call: NA
cdr3_aa: CASKSRGGDTQYF; cdr3_nt: TGTGCCAGCAAGTCCAGGGGAGGTGATACGCAGTATTTT; j_call: TRBJ2-3; v_call: TRBV2; clone_size: few; d_call: NA
cdr3_aa: CASSLDWGGVEQFF; cdr3_nt: TGTGCCAGCAGCTTAGACTGGGGAGGTGTTGAGCAGTTCTTC; j_call: TRBJ2-1; v_call: TRBV7-2; clone_size: many; d_call: NA
cdr3_aa: CASSRFSHREETQYF; cdr3_nt: TGTGCCAGCAGTCGATTCAGCCACAGGGAAGAGACCCAGTACTTC; j_call: TRBJ2-5; v_call: TRBV28; clone_size: few; d_call: NA
cdr3_aa: CASSGGTGYYGYTF; cdr3_nt: TGTGCCAGCAGTGGTGGGACAGGGTATTATGGCTACACCTTC; j_call: TRBJ1-2; v_call: TRBV25-1; clone_size: NA; d_call: TRBD1
cdr3_aa: CASSPGVPGQGSVGYEQYF; cdr3_nt: TGTGCCAGCAGCCCCGGGGTCCCGGGACAGGGGTCGGTTGGGTACGAGCAGTACTTC; j_call: TRBJ2-7; v_call: TRBV7-9; clone_size: many; d_call: TRBD1
cdr3_aa: CASSPRTSGALYEQYF; cdr3_nt: TGTGCCAGCAGCCCCAGGACTAGCGGGGCACTGTACGAGCAGTACTTC; j_call: TRBJ2-7; v_call: TRBV7-8; clone_size: many; d_call: TRBD2
cdr3_aa: CSVEGAWNTIYF; cdr3_nt: TGCAGCGTTGAAGGGGCTTGGAACACCATATATTTT; j_call: TRBJ1-3; v_call: TRBV29-1; clone_size: few; d_call: NA
cdr3_aa: CASSEHGYTF; cdr3_nt: TGTGCCAGCAGTGAACATGGCTACACCTTC; j_call: TRBJ1-2; v_call: TRBV25-1; clone_size: NA; d_call: NA
cdr3_aa: CASSPLERGLGETQYF; cdr3_nt: TGTGCCAGCAGCCCCCTTGAGAGGGGGCTAGGAGAGACCCAGTACTTC; j_call: TRBJ2-5; v_call: TRBV7-8; clone_size: few; d_call: TRBD1